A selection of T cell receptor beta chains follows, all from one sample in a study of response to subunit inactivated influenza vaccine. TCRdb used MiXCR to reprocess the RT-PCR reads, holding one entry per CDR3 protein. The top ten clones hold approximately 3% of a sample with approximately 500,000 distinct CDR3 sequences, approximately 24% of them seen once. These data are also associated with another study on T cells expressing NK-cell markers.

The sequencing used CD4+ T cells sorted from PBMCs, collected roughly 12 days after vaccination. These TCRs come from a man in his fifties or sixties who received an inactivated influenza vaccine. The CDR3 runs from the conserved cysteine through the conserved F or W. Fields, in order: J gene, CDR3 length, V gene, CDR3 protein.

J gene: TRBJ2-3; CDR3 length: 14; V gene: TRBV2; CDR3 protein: CASSEGLEIDTQYF
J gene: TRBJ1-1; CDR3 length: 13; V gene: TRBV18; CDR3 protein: CASSPARGTEAFF
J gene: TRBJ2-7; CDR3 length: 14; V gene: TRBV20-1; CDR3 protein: CSAPTSGRAYEQYF
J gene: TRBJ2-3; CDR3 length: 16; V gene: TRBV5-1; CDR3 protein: CASSKRGLADTDTQYF
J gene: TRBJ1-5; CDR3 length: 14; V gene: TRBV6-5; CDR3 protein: CASSYSPGNQPQHF
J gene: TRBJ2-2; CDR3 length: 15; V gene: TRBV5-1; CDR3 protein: CASTPRVMNTGELFF
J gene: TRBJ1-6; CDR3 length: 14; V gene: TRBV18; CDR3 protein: CASSQGLGETPLHF
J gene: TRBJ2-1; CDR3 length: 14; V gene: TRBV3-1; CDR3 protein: CASSPTNSGNEQFF
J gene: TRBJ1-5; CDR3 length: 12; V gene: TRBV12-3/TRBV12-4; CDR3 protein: CASSSSIQPQHF
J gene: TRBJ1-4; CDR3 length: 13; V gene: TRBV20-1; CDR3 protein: CSALTGRNEKLFF
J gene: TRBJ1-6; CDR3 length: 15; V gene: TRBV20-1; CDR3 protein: CSARFGSSYNSPLHF
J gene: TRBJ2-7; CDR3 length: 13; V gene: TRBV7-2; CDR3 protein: CASTTGGDYEQYF
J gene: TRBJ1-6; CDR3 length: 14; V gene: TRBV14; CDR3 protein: CASRQRVVNSPLHF
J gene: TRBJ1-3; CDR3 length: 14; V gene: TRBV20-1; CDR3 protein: CSASIGVSGNTIYF
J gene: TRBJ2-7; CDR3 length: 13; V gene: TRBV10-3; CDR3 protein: CAIGGPDGYEQYF
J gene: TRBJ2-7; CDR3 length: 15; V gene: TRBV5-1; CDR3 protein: CASSLVVGLTYEQYF
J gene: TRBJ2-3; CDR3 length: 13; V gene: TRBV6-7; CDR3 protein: CARGTAIPDTQYF
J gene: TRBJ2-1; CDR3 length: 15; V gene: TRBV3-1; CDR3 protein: CASSQDGFGGNEQFF
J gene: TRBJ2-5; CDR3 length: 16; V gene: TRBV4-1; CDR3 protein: CASSQTGTGAGETQYF
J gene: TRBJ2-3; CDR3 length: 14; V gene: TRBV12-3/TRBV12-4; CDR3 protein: CASISGASTDTQYF
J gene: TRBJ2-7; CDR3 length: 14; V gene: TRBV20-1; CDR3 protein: CSASPGTGDREQYF
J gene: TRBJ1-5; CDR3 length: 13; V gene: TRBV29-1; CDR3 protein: CSAQGAKGEPQHF
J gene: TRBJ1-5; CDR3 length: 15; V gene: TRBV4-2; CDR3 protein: CASSQDSYSNQPQHF
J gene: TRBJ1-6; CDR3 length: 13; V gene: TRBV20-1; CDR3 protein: CSARGGQSESLHF
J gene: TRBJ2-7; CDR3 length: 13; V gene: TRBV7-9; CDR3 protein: CASSTGTGWEQYF
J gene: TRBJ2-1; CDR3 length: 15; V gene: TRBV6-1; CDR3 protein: CASSKVLSSYNEQFF
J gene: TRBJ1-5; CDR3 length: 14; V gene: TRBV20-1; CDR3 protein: CSAREAGLDQPQHF
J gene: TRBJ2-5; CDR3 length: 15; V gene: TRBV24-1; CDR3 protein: CATSDLRGARETQYF
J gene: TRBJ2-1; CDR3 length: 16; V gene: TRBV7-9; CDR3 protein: CASSLVVTYSYNEQFF
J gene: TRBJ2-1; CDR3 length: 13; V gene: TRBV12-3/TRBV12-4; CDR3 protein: CASRSIQGGEQFF
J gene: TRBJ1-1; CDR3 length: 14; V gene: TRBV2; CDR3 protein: CASSDRTVNTEAFF
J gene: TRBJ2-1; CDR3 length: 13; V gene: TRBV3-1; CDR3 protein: CASSQGGGNEQFF
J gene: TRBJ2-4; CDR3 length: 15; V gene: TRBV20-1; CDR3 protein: CSAGTTGTAKNIQYF
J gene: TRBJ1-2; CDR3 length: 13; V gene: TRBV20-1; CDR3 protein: CSARSRDAYGYTF
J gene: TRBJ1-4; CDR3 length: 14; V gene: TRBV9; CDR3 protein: CASSVEGRNEKLFF